This T cell receptor beta chain derives from a study of Graves' ophthalmopathy and Graves' hyperthyroidism. Amplification of the TCR beta CDR3 regions used RNA transcripts (as template). RT-PCR with HTBI primers came first, then second-round multiplex PCR. Each CDR3 protein gets one entry after TCRdb re-called the multiplex PCR reads with MiXCR. The sample consists of 400,000 or so distinct CDR3 sequences, 15% of them appearing once. By its share, this clonotype is medium-sized. What it recognizes is unknown. CDR1 and CDR2 (germline): MNHEY, SMNVEV (reference sequence). The CDR3 is made up of 14 amino acids. Between the trimmed V and J ends, which lost 6 bases and 6 bases, there was a span of 17 bases. Overall study results and limits: Among thyroid clonotypes expanded above 0.001 frequency, most also appeared in blood.

The sequencing sample was made of peripheral blood. This clonotype originated in a young woman with stable Graves' hyperthyroidism. This rearrangement joins TRBV27 to TRBJ1-1, with D possibly matching TRBD1 (6 bases). CDR3 in amino acids: CASRHDRTSSEAFF. In nucleotides, the CDR3 is TGTGCCAGCAGACATGACAGGACTTCTTCTGAAGCTTTCTTT.